What follows are 29 T cell receptor beta chains derived from one specimen sequenced in a study of T cell repertoires in cytomegalovirus infection. TCRdb re-analysed the reads in MiXCR, keeping a single row per CDR3 protein. The sample lists 150,000 to 200,000 distinct CDR3 sequences, 28% seen once, with 30% to 35% in the top ten. Sequencing input: PBMCs. The source is a human donor in good health (CMV status not recorded). Some clones in this sample may be carry-over from other donors' samples.

On this clonotype itself: It may be a read error: a sequence one base away is much more abundant. This sequence joins TRBV29-1 and TRBJ1-5, with D hard to call. Germline lookup yields CDR1 SQVTM and CDR2 ANQGSEA. V shed 5 bases and J shed 4 bases, with 12 bases lying between them. The CDR3 has 13 residues. CDR3 sequence reads: CSVRRGENQPQHF. In nucleotides, the CDR3 is TGCAGCGTTCGACGGGGAGAGAATCAGCCCCAGCATTTT.

This clonotype has at least ten counts. This chain links TRBV7-8 with TRBJ1-2; TRBD1 matches at 8 bases. CDR1 and CDR2 from the germline V gene are SGHVS and FQNEAQ. V trimming: 5 bases; J trimming: 7 bases; junction bases outside the gene matches: 12. The length of the CDR3 is 15 residues. The CDR3 loop reads CASSHADRGKGGYTF. CDR3 in DNA: TGTGCCAGCAGCCATGCCGACAGGGGCAAAGGTGGCTACACCTTC.

The chain couples TRBV2 to TRBJ1-1, with TRBD1 matching 8 bases. Trimming at V came to 6 bases and at J to 2 bases, leaving 5 bases not matched to a gene. Germline CDR1 is SNHLY and CDR2 is FYNNEI. CDR3 length equals 14 residues. The chain's CDR3 is CASRQGVRNTEAFF. For the CDR3, the DNA is TGTGCCAGCAGACAGGGGGTCCGTAACACTGAAGCTTTCTTT.

The J gene is TRBJ2-5, the V gene TRBV12-3 or TRBV12-4, with 11 positions matching TRBD1. The V gene end was trimmed by 6 bases and the J gene end by 4 bases; junction bases not matched to a gene: 4. The CDR3 runs 14 residues. CDR3 nucleotide sequence: TGTGCCAGCAGAAGGGACAGGGGGTCAGAGACCCAGTACTTC. Translating gives CASRRDRGSETQYF.

The chain carries TRBV28 and TRBJ2-7; the match to TRBD1 covers 10 bases. The CDR3 spans 12 residues. V lost 6 bases and J lost 13; bases outside the gene matches: 9. CDR1 MDHEN and CDR2 SYDVKM come from the germline V gene. CDR3 in amino acids: CASRGGTGDRYF. DNA of the CDR3: TGTGCCAGCAGGGGCGGGACAGGGGATCGCTACTTC.

The chain combines TRBV6-1 with TRBJ2-1; D may be TRBD2 (5 bases). The CDR3 runs 11 residues. Looked up from germline, CDR1 is MNHNS and CDR2 is SASEGT. Trimming pared 4 bases from V and 8 bases from J, leaving 6 bases between. CDR3 protein: CASSVEDEQFF. The CDR3 region has the DNA TGTGCCAGCAGTGTGGAGGATGAGCAGTTCTTC.

V gene TRBV7-6 combines with J gene TRBJ1-5; D not resolved. This CDR3 is built from 14 residues. Trimming left V 2 bases short and J 2 bases short, with 7 bases between. The germline gives CDR1 SGHVS, CDR2 FNYEAQ. The CDR3 coding sequence is TGTGCCAGCAGCTTATTCCAGGGCAATCAGCCCCAGCATTTT. Protein product: CASSLFQGNQPQHF.

The chain is built from TRBV13 and TRBJ2-3; TRBD2 agrees at 9 bases. Losses at the gene ends were 2 bases for V and 4 bases for J; bases not matched to a gene: 4. The CDR3 has 15 residues. Germline V lookup: CDR1 PRHDT, CDR2 FYEKMQ (reference sequence). The CDR3 DNA reads TGTGCCAGCAGCTTACGGCGGGGGGGCGCAGATACGCAGTATTTT. Amino acids: CASSLRRGGADTQYF.

Only a few counts were recorded for this clonotype. The J gene is TRBJ1-5, the V gene TRBV11-2; 7 positions match TRBD1. Per the germline V gene, CDR1 is SGHAT and CDR2 is FQNNGV. Trimming cost V 5 bases and J 3 bases; bases outside gene matches: 10. CDR3 size: 16 residues. CDR3 in amino acids: CASSAGTARFNQPQHF. Written as DNA, the CDR3 is TGTGCCAGCAGCGCCGGGACAGCCCGATTCAATCAGCCCCAGCATTTT.

This chain connects TRBV10-3 to TRBJ2-3, with D possibly matching TRBD1 (7 bases). The germline gives CDR1 ENHRY, CDR2 SYGVKD. This CDR3 is 16 amino acids long. V lost 0 bases to trimming and J lost 1 base, with 11 bases between them. CDR3 bases: TGTGCCATCAGTGAGTCAGGAGGGGGCGGCACAGATACGCAGTATTTT. It encodes CAISESGGGGTDTQYF.

Only a few counts were recorded for this clonotype. J is TRBJ2-2 and V is TRBV19, with a possible D match to TRBD1 (5 bases). The germline gives CDR1 LNHDA, CDR2 SQIVND (reference sequence). V lost 2 bases, J lost 1 base, and 8 bases lay in between. This CDR3 is built from 15 residues. The CDR3 DNA reads TGTGCCAGTAGTATACAGGGAAAGAACACCGGGGAGCTGTTTTTT. Its protein is CASSIQGKNTGELFF.

This clonotype has just a few counts. V usage is TRBV9 and J usage is TRBJ2-1; TRBD2 matches at 9 bases. This CDR3 spans 16 amino acids. Germline lookup yields CDR1 SGDLS and CDR2 YYNGEE. J gave up 10 bases and V 4 bases, and 15 bases lay outside the gene matches. CDR3 sequence reads: CASSYSLAGGPREQFF. CDR3 DNA sequence: TGTGCCAGCAGCTACAGCCTTGCGGGGGGGCCTCGGGAGCAGTTCTTC.

Concerning this clonotype: Its ends do not fully match the called genes, so a read error is possible. The chain has TRBV13 and TRBJ1-5; D gene unclear. Germline loops: CDR1 PRHDT, CDR2 FYEKMQ (reference sequence). The CDR3 has 16 residues. As DNA, the CDR3 is TGTGCCGGCAGGTCATATCTTCACGGCGGCAATCAGCCCCAGCATTTT. Translated: CAGRSYLHGGNQPQHF.

This clonotype was seen only a few times. V is TRBV6-6 and J is TRBJ2-5; 8 bases map to TRBD2. Germline V gene sequence: CDR1 MNHNY, CDR2 SVGAGI (reference sequence). Losses at the gene ends were 7 bases for V and 4 bases for J; bases not matched to a gene: 2. This CDR3 has 12 amino acids. The CDR3 nucleotides are TGTGCCAGCAACCGGGAGGGAGAGACCCAGTACTTC. Encoded protein: CASNREGETQYF.

V usage is TRBV4-1 and J usage is TRBJ2-2; tentatively, D is TRBD2 (5 bases). This CDR3 contains 15 residues. CDR1 is MGHRA and CDR2 is YSYEKL in the germline V gene. Trimming cost V 0 bases and J 3 bases, with 8 bases left between them. The CDR3 DNA reads as TGCGCCAGCAGCCAAGAGGGCGGGCACACCGGGGAGCTGTTTTTT. Translation: CASSQEGGHTGELFF.

The chain recombines TRBV7-2 with TRBJ2-3, with D perhaps matching TRBD1 (5 bases). From germline, CDR1 is SGHTA and CDR2 FQGNSA. This CDR3 comprises 16 residues. The V end was cut by 1 base, the J end by 3 bases, with 14 bases between. The CDR3 here is CASSLGERGGTDTQYF. DNA of the CDR3: TGTGCCAGCAGCTTAGGGGAAAGGGGTGGGACAGATACGCAGTATTTT.

The table lists this clonotype with a few counts. The J gene is TRBJ1-6, the V gene TRBV7-6; 10 bases are a match to TRBD1. V lost 5 bases, J lost 7 bases, and 5 bases stayed unmatched. The CDR3 has 15 amino acids. Germline CDR1 and CDR2: SGHVS and FNYEAQ. The chain's CDR3 is CASSPGTGVNSPLHF. The CDR3 coding sequence is TGTGCCAGCAGCCCTGGGACAGGGGTAAATTCACCCCTCCACTTT.

This clonotype was detected a few times. The chain combines TRBV30 with TRBJ1-5; a possible D gene is TRBD1 (5 bases). This CDR3 has 13 residues. Germline V gene data show CDR1 as GTSNPN and CDR2 as SVGIG (reference sequence). V was shortened by 2 bases and J by 6 bases, with 11 bases between the two germline ends. The DNA for the CDR3 is TGTGCCTGGAGTTCAGGGAGGTTTCAGCCCCAGCATTTT. Encoded protein: CAWSSGRFQPQHF.

This chain joins TRBV5-1 and TRBJ2-3; 7 bases are a match to TRBD1. Germline V lookup: CDR1 SGHRS, CDR2 YFSETQ. The CDR3 is 18 amino acids. V lost 4 bases, J lost 2 bases, and 16 bases stayed unmatched. This chain's CDR3 is CASSANAPGQSFTDTQYF. CDR3 sequence (DNA): TGCGCCAGCAGCGCTAACGCCCCGGGACAGAGCTTCACAGATACGCAGTATTTT.

There are many counts of this clonotype. The chain uses TRBV4-3 and TRBJ1-5; no clear D. Germline assignment: CDR1 LGHNA and CDR2 YSLEER. Trimming stripped 0 bases from V and 0 bases from J, with 6 bases between. There are 15 residues in the CDR3. CDR3 coding DNA: TGCGCCAGCAGCCAAGATACGCATAGCAATCAGCCCCAGCATTTT. Amino acid sequence: CASSQDTHSNQPQHF.

A word on this clonotype: A much more abundant neighbour one base away suggests this may be a read error. Because the CDR3 is missing its conserved closing phenylalanine or tryptophan, this is likely a read error. The genes are TRBV7-2 and TRBJ1-2; D perhaps matches TRBD1 (5 bases). Germline-derived CDR1 and CDR2 are SGHTA and FQGNSA. Trimming took 1 base from V and 4 from J, leaving 10 bases between them. This CDR3 is 14 amino acids long. This CDR3 is CASSLVKGIYGYTS. DNA of the CDR3: TGTGCCAGCAGCTTAGTCAAGGGGATCTATGGCTACACCTCC.

The chain couples TRBV25-1 to TRBJ1-6, with unresolved D. Trimming shortened V by 3 bases and J by 8 bases, and 11 bases separated the two germline ends. This CDR3 comprises 14 residues. Germline assignment: CDR1 MGHDK and CDR2 SYGVNS. CDR3 DNA: TGTGCCAGCAGTGAGTTACCAGGTGATTCACCCCTCCACTTT. Protein: CASSELPGDSPLHF.

This clonotype was observed a few times. This chain links TRBV6-1 with TRBJ2-1; D might be TRBD1 (6 bases). CDR1 is MNHNS and CDR2 is SASEGT in the germline V gene. The germline V and J ends were trimmed by 7 bases and 10 bases, with 20 bases remaining between them. The CDR3 runs 14 residues. CDR3: CASIDRLSGREQFF. CDR3 sequence (DNA): TGTGCCAGCATTGACAGGCTAAGCGGTAGAGAGCAGTTCTTC.

The V call is TRBV2, the J call TRBJ1-2, with a weak D call TRBD1 (6 bases). CDR3 length equals 13 residues. Trimming removed 6 bases from V and 6 bases from J, with 14 bases in between. Germline CDR1 is SNHLY and CDR2 is FYNNEI. The CDR3: CASSGGTLNGYTF. CDR3 in DNA: TGTGCCAGCAGCGGCGGGACACTAAATGGCTACACCTTC.

This clonotype was counted ten times or more. Here the CDR3 DNA reads TGTGCCAGCAGCCCGCCTCCGGGGCAAACCGATGAAGCTTTCTTT. Amino acids: CASSPPPGQTDEAFF. The chain couples TRBV7-2 to TRBJ1-1; D is possibly TRBD1 (5 bases). This CDR3 is built from 15 residues. V lost 5 bases and J 7 bases, leaving 20 bases between the germline ends. Looked up from germline, CDR1 is SGHTA and CDR2 is FQGNSA.

V is TRBV6-1 and J is TRBJ2-7, with D perhaps matching TRBD1 (6 bases). Trimming shortened V by 6 bases and J by 9 bases, and 15 bases separated the two germline ends. The CDR3 loop spans 12 amino acids. Germline CDR1 MNHNS, CDR2 SASEGT. The CDR3 here is CASRGDTEAQYF. In DNA form, the CDR3 reads TGTGCCAGCAGGGGGGACACGGAGGCGCAGTACTTC.

Comment on this clonotype: The CDR3 does not close with the conserved phenylalanine or tryptophan, likely indicating a read error. The chain is built from TRBV20-1 and TRBJ1-1; 7 positions match TRBD1. The CDR3 totals 10 residues. The V gene's germline CDR1 is DFQATT and CDR2 SNEGSKA (reference sequence). The CDR3 bases are TGCCAGGGGGGTACCACTGAAGCTTTCTCT. Protein: CQGGTTEAFS.

Details on this clonotype: One end of the junction does not line up with germline, which may come from a read error. J is TRBJ2-5 and V is TRBV7-6, with no clear D. Germline V CDR1 and CDR2: SGHVS, FNYEAQ. CDR3 length: 13 residues. CDR3 DNA: TGTGCTAGCAGCTTAATCGAAGGGGAGACCCAGTACTTC. Translation gives CASSLIEGETQYF.

This clonotype was counted only a few times. The chain joins TRBV4-1 to TRBJ1-1; 7 nucleotides agree with TRBD1. The germline V gene encodes CDR1 MGHRA and CDR2 YSYEKL. The CDR3 consists of 22 residues. J was trimmed by 0 bases and V by 2 bases; bases with no gene match: 24. In DNA form, the CDR3 reads TGCGCCAGCAGCCAAATCCAAAAAAAGGGCTCAGGGGGGACCCTCATGAACACTGAAGCTTTCTTT. Encoded protein: CASSQIQKKGSGGTLMNTEAFF.